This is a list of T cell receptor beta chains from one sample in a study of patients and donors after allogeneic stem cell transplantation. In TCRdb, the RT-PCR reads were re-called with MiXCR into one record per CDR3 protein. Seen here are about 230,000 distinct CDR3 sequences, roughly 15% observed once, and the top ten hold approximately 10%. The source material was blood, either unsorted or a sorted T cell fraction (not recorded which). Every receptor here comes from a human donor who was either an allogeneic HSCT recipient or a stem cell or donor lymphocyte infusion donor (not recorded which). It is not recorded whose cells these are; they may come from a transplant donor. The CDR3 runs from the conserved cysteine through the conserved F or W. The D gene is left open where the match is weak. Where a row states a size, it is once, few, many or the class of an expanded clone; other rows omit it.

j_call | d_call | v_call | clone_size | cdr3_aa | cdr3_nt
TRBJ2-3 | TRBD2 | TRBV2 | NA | CASNRLAGGRDTQYF | TGTGCCAGCAACCGACTAGCGGGGGGGCGAGATACGCAGTATTTT
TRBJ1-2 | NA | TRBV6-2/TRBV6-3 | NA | CASVPDSEIYGYTF | TGTGCCAGCGTTCCTGACAGCGAAATCTATGGCTACACCTTC
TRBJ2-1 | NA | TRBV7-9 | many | CASSLDWLGEQFF | TGTGCCAGCAGCTTGGACTGGTTGGGTGAGCAGTTCTTC
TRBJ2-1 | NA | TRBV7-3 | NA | CASSLNPTRGREFF | TGTGCCAGCAGCTTAAACCCCACACGGGGGCGGGAGTTCTTC
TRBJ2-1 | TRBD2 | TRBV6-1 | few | CASSEGWGGGFEQFF | TGTGCCAGCAGTGAAGGGTGGGGGGGAGGTTTTGAGCAGTTCTTC
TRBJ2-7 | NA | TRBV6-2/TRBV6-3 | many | CASSRQAYSYEQYF | TGTGCCAGCAGTAGACAGGCGTACTCCTACGAGCAGTACTTC
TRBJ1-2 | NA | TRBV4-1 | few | CASSHLRPGDIRNYGYTF | TGCGCCAGCAGCCACCTCCGGCCCGGGGACATCAGGAACTATGGCTACACCTTC
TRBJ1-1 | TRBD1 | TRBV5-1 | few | CASRSGGSNTEAFF | TGCGCCAGCAGGTCAGGGGGCTCGAACACTGAAGCTTTCTTT
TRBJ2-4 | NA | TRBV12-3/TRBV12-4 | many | CASGSGGNIQYF | TGTGCCTCTGGGAGCGGAGGAAACATTCAGTACTTC
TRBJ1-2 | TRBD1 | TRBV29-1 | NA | CSVAGGTYGYTF | TGCAGCGTTGCAGGGGGGACCTATGGCTACACCTTC
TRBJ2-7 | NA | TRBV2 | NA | CASRRQAAYEQYF | TGTGCCAGCCGGCGGCAGGCGGCCTACGAGCAGTACTTC
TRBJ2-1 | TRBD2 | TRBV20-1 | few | CSARDPTSGSIDEQFF | TGCAGTGCTAGAGATCCGACTAGCGGGAGCATCGATGAGCAGTTCTTC
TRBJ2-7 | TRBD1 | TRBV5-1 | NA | CASSEAGGNYEQYF | TGCGCCAGCAGCGAGGCAGGGGGAAACTACGAGCAGTACTTC
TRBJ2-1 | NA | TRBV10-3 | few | CAMVRDYQYNEQFF | TGTGCCATGGTCCGCGACTACCAATACAATGAGCAGTTCTTC
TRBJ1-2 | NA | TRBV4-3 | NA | CASSAPGVSGYTF | TGCGCCAGCAGCGCCCCGGGGGTGAGTGGCTACACCTTC
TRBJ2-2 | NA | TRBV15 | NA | CATSRDGGGELFF | TGTGCCACCAGCAGAGATGGGGGCGGGGAGCTGTTTTTT
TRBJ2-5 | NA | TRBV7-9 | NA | CASTRGARETQYF | TGTGCCAGCACGAGGGGGGCTAGGGAGACCCAGTACTTC
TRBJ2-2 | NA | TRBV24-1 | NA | CATSDPGQFVGGTGELFF | TGTGCCACCAGTGACCCCGGACAGTTTGTGGGGGGCACCGGGGAGCTGTTTTTT
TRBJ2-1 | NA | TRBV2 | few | CASPEWRAGYNEQFF | TGTGCCAGCCCTGAATGGCGGGCCGGATACAATGAGCAGTTCTTC
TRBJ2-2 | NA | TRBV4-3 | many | CASSQESAANTGELFF | TGCGCCAGCAGCCAAGAGTCAGCCGCGAACACCGGGGAGCTGTTTTTT
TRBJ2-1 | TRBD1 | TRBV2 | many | CASGWDRVFGNEQFF | TGTGCCAGCGGTTGGGACAGGGTTTTCGGGAATGAGCAGTTCTTC
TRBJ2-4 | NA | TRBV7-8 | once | CASSLTVGVSKNIQYF | TGTGCCAGCAGCTTAACCGTTGGAGTGTCCAAAAACATTCAGTACTTC
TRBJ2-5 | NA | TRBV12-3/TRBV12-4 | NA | CASSTIQGGVGETQYF | TGTGCCAGCAGCACAATACAGGGTGGGGTGGGAGAGACCCAGTACTTC
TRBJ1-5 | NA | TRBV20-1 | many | CSAKGTLRSNQPQHF | TGCAGTGCAAAAGGGACACTTAGAAGCAATCAGCCCCAGCATTTT
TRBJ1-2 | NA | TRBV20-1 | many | CSARDLGGYGYTF | TGCAGTGCTAGAGATTTGGGGGGCTATGGCTACACCTTC
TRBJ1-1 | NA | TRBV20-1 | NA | CSARASGMNMNTEAFF | TGCAGTGCTAGAGCTAGTGGCATGAACATGAACACTGAAGCTTTCTTT
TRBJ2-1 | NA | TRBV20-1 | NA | CSASRGGAIYNEQFF | TGCAGTGCTAGTCGGGGTGGGGCCATATACAATGAGCAGTTCTTC
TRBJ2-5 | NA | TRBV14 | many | CASSPRDMGVGTQYF | TGTGCCAGCAGCCCCCGGGACATGGGGGTCGGGACCCAGTACTTC
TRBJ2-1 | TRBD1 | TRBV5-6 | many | CASSWDRGNEQFF | TGTGCCAGCAGCTGGGACAGGGGTAATGAGCAGTTCTTC
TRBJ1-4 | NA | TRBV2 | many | CASRGVLEKLFF | TGTGCCAGCAGAGGGGTGCTTGAAAAACTGTTTTTT
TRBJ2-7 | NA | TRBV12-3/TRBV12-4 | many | CASSLVRGEQYF | TGTGCCAGCAGTTTAGTCAGGGGCGAGCAGTACTTC
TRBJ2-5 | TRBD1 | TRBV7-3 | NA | CASSLTDRGARETQYF | TGTGCCAGCAGCTTAACGGACAGGGGTGCCAGAGAGACCCAGTACTTC
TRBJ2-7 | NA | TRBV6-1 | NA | CASSPDIWSLSYEQYF | TGTGCCAGCAGCCCCGATATATGGAGCCTCTCCTACGAGCAGTACTTC
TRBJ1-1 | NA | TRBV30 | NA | CAWGQMNTEAFF | TGTGCCTGGGGACAGATGAACACTGAAGCTTTCTTT
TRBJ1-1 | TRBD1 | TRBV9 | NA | CASSVGTGGTEAFF | TGTGCCAGCAGCGTGGGGACAGGGGGCACTGAAGCTTTCTTT
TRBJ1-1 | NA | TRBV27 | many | CASRRQVFNAEAFF | TGTGCCAGCAGGAGACAGGTCTTTAACGCTGAAGCTTTCTTT
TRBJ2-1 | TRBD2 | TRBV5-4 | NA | CASSSEGSGSSYNEQFF | TGTGCCAGCAGCTCAGAGGGTAGCGGGAGCTCCTACAATGAGCAGTTCTTC
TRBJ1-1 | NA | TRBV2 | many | CASSAAVGTEAFF | TGTGCCAGCAGTGCGGCGGTGGGTACTGAAGCTTTCTTT
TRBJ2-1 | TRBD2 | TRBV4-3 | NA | CASSQEWLAGVSSYNEQFF | TGCGCCAGCAGCCAAGAGTGGCTAGCGGGGGTTTCCTCCTACAATGAGCAGTTCTTC
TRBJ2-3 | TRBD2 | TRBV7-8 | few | CASSLELAGNTDTQYF | TGTGCCAGCAGCTTAGAGCTAGCGGGCAACACAGATACGCAGTATTTT
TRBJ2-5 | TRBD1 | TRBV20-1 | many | CSAGGQGEETQYF | TGCAGTGCTGGAGGACAGGGCGAAGAGACCCAGTACTTC
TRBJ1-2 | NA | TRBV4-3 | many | CASSQDLLAGEYGYTF | TGCGCCAGCAGCCAAGATCTGCTAGCGGGGGAATATGGCTACACCTTC
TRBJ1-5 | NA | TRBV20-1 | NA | CSATPPGRSGQPQHF | TGCAGTGCGACCCCCCCGGGACGAAGTGGTCAGCCCCAGCATTTT
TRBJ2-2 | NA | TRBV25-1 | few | CASRDYLNTGELFF | TGTGCCAGCAGGGACTACCTAAACACCGGGGAGCTGTTTTTT
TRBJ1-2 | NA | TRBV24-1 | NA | CATSRRDPGARFYF | TGTGCCACCAGTCGGCGCGACCCCGGAGCACGTTTTTATTTC
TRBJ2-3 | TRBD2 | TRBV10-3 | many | CAISEPEGLAGVTDTQYF | TGTGCCATCAGTGAGCCGGAGGGACTAGCGGGAGTAACAGATACGCAGTATTTT
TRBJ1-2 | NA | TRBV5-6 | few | CASSLAGAHGYTF | TGTGCCAGCAGCTTGGCGGGTGCTCATGGCTACACCTTC
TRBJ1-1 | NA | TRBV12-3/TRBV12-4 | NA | CASSLPAMNTEAFF | TGTGCCAGCAGTTTACCGGCTATGAACACTGAAGCTTTCTTT
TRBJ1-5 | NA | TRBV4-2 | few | CASSQGRDNQPQHF | TGTGCCAGCAGCCAAGGGAGAGACAATCAGCCCCAGCATTTT
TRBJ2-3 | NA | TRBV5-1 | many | CASSLSGASTDTQYF | TGCGCCAGCAGCTTGAGTGGGGCTAGCACAGATACGCAGTATTTT
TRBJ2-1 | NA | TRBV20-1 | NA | CSARSPGSYNEQFF | TGCAGTGCTAGATCTCCAGGCTCCTACAATGAGCAGTTCTTC
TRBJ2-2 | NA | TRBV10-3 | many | CAISELAGRNTGELFF | TGTGCCATCAGTGAGCTTGCAGGGAGGAACACCGGGGAGCTGTTTTTT
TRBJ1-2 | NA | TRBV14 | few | CASSHRAGNLGYGYTF | TGTGCCAGCAGCCACCGGGCCGGGAACCTTGGGTATGGCTACACCTTC
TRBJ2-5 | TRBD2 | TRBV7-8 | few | CASTLTSGRVGETQYF | TGTGCCAGCACACTCACTAGCGGGAGGGTTGGGGAGACCCAGTACTTC